The next 20 T cell receptor beta chains were all read from a single sample in a study of cytomegalovirus exposure and HLA in healthy donors. PCR primers comprised 60 Vbeta and 13 Jbeta primers. The table came from immunoSEQ multiplex PCR; TCRdb's copy has only in-frame clones and leaves some out. The sample holds 100,000 or so clones, 83% seen once. Sequencing was carried out using PBMCs. These receptors all stem from a man younger than 30 in good health and CMV-seronegative.

This clone was observed a few times. The sample holds other DNA sequences that translate to the same CDR3. CDR3 in DNA: TGTGCCAGCAGCCCCGGACAGGGCCCTGGAAACACCATATATTTT. This translates into CASSPGQGPGNTIYF. V and J are TRBV11-3 and TRBJ1-3; TRBD1 aligns across 8 bases. Looked up from germline, CDR1 is SGHNT and CDR2 is YENEEA. The CDR3 covers 15 residues. The junction had 5 bases not matched to a gene; V was cut back by 5 bases and J by 2 bases.

The chain is built from TRBV4-3 and TRBJ1-1; 8 bases map to TRBD1. From germline, CDR1 is LGHNA and CDR2 YSLEER. The CDR3 is 14 amino acids. V was clipped by 3 bases and J by 2 bases; unmatched bases: 2. CDR3 protein: CASSHGQGNTEAFF. DNA for the CDR3: TGCGCCAGCAGCCACGGACAGGGAAACACTGAAGCTTTCTTT.

The V call is TRBV11-2, the J call TRBJ2-2, with D possibly matching TRBD1 (5 bases). The CDR3 sequence is 17 residues long. V dropped 7 bases and J dropped 3 bases, with 21 bases sitting between them. Germline lookup yields CDR1 SGHAT and CDR2 FQNNGV. DNA for the CDR3: TGTGCCAGCACCCCCCCCGGTAGACAGACCTACACCGGGGAGCTGTTTTTT. Translating gives CASTPPGRQTYTGELFF.

The chain recombines TRBV10-2 with TRBJ2-2, with 14 nucleotides matching TRBD2. The germline CDR1 and CDR2 sequences are WSHSY and SAAADI. The CDR3 length is 17 residues. V lost 6 bases, J lost 5 bases, and 8 bases stayed unmatched. This chain's CDR3 is CASRGTSGSGPTGELFF. CDR3 sequence (DNA): TGCGCCAGCAGAGGGACTAGCGGGAGTGGGCCTACCGGGGAGCTGTTTTTT.

In its sample, this clone was seen once. This rearrangement joins TRBV28 to TRBJ1-2, with D tentatively TRBD1 (5 bases). This CDR3 comprises 13 residues. V shed 7 bases and J shed 8 bases, with 17 bases lying between them. Germline loops: CDR1 MDHEN, CDR2 SYDVKM. CDR3 DNA: TGTGCCAGCACCTTGGAGGGGACGGGAGGCTACACCTTC. Translation: CASTLEGTGGYTF.

This sequence joins TRBV7-3 and TRBJ2-7; 8 bases agree with TRBD1. Germline CDR1 is SGHTA and CDR2 is FQGTGA. The trim removed 2 bases at V and 3 bases at J, leaving 0 bases unmatched. The length of the CDR3 is 13 residues. CDR3 region: CASSLGTGYEQYF. The CDR3, as DNA: TGTGCCAGCAGCTTAGGGACAGGCTACGAGCAGTACTTC.

The rearrangement joins TRBV7-9 to TRBJ2-5; 14 nucleotides align to TRBD2. The CDR3 consists of 17 residues. V lost 4 bases to trimming and J lost 2 bases; unmatched junction nucleotides: 6. Germline assignment: CDR1 SEHNR and CDR2 FQNEAQ (reference sequence). The CDR3: CASSSGLAGAVQETQYF. CDR3 coding DNA: TGTGCCAGCAGCTCGGGACTAGCGGGAGCGGTGCAAGAGACCCAGTACTTC.

V usage is TRBV5-1 and J usage is TRBJ2-4; D ambiguous. There are 15 residues in the CDR3. V gave up 0 bases and J gave up 5 bases, with 12 bases separating them. Germline V lookup: CDR1 SGHRS, CDR2 YFSETQ. CDR3 sequence: CASSLVATPENIQYF. The CDR3 DNA is TGCGCCAGCAGCTTGGTGGCCACGCCCGAAAACATTCAGTACTTC.

The chain couples TRBV28 to TRBJ2-5; 10 bases map to TRBD1. The CDR3 extends over 15 amino acids. V dropped 2 bases and J dropped 5; count of bases not matched to a gene: 5. Germline loops: CDR1 MDHEN, CDR2 SYDVKM. CDR3 sequence: CASSLPLGQGETQYF. DNA for the CDR3: TGTGCCAGCAGTTTACCCCTGGGACAGGGGGAGACCCAGTACTTC.

The genes are TRBV7-9 and TRBJ2-1; 12 bases align to TRBD2. The J segment lost 3 bases and the V segment lost 6 bases, leaving 6 bases of the junction unmatched. Germline V gene data show CDR1 as SEHNR and CDR2 as FQNEAQ (reference sequence). The CDR3 length is 16 residues. The chain's CDR3 is CASRRTSGADYNEQFF. CDR3 DNA sequence: TGTGCCAGCAGACGGACTAGCGGGGCCGACTACAATGAGCAGTTCTTC.

The chain is built from TRBV7-2 and TRBJ2-2; TRBD1 is a possible D gene (5 bases). V was shortened by 1 base and J by 6 bases, with 12 bases between the two germline ends. Germline V gives CDR1 SGHTA, CDR2 FQGNSA. There are 15 residues in the CDR3. The CDR3 sequence is CASSLGGHRSGELFF. In DNA, the CDR3 is TGTGCCAGCAGCTTAGGAGGACACCGGTCCGGGGAGCTGTTTTTT.

The chain employs TRBV6-6 and TRBJ2-7; 8 bases agree with TRBD2. This CDR3 contains 15 residues. J was trimmed by 7 bases and V by 4 bases; bases with no gene match: 12. Germline CDR1 MNHNY, CDR2 SVGAGI (reference sequence). CDR3 nucleotides: TGTGCCAGCAGTTTAGCCACGGGAGGGGGTTTTGAGCAGTACTTC. Translating gives CASSLATGGGFEQYF.

This clone was counted only a few times. Distinct nucleotide sequences in the sample also encode this CDR3. The chain couples TRBV7-9 to TRBJ1-1; unclear D gene. Trimming removed 5 bases at V and 3 bases at J, with 10 bases between. Per the germline V gene, CDR1 is SEHNR and CDR2 is FQNEAQ (reference sequence). The CDR3 sequence is 13 residues long. In DNA, the CDR3 is TGTGCCAGCAGCCCAAGTTTAGACACTGAAGCTTTCTTT. Residues: CASSPSLDTEAFF. The entire variable domain, with the rest obtained from reference TRBV7-9 and TRBJ1-1, is as follows: DTGVSQNPRHKITKRGQNVTFRCDPISEHNRLYWYRQTLGQGPEFLTYFQNEAQLEKSRLLSDRFSAERPKGSFSTLEIQRTEQGDSAMYLCASSPSLDTEAFFGQGTRLTVV.

This chain uses TRBV10-3 with TRBJ1-1; D is perhaps TRBD1 (5 bases). Between the trimmed V and J ends, which lost 6 bases and 2 bases, there was a span of 16 bases. This CDR3 contains 15 residues. CDR1 ENHRY and CDR2 SYGVKD come from the germline V gene. In DNA, the CDR3 is TGTGCCATCAGGGGGGGGGAAGGGAGAAACACTGAAGCTTTCTTT. Protein product: CAIRGGEGRNTEAFF.

The genes are TRBV28 and TRBJ1-5, with D possibly being TRBD1 (6 bases). The V end was cut by 6 bases, the J end by 2 bases, with 11 bases between. This CDR3 contains 14 residues. CDR1 is MDHEN and CDR2 is SYDVKM in the germline V gene. CDR3 loop: CASRQGLGNQPQHF. DNA of the CDR3: TGTGCCAGCAGACAGGGCTTAGGCAATCAGCCCCAGCATTTT.

V usage is TRBV7-2 and J usage is TRBJ1-2; maybe TRBD1 (5 bases). The germline gives CDR1 SGHTA, CDR2 FQGNSA. This CDR3 comprises 14 residues. V was trimmed by 5 bases and J by 2 bases, leaving 12 bases between them. CDR3 region: CASSPMWGNYGYTF. The DNA for the CDR3 is TGTGCCAGCAGCCCCATGTGGGGCAACTATGGCTACACCTTC. The whole variable domain, filled in from reference TRBV7-2 and TRBJ1-2, reads GAGVSQSPSNKVTEKGKDVELRCDPISGHTALYWYRQSLGQGLEFLIYFQGNSAPDKSGLPSDRFSAERTGGSVSTLTIQRTQQEDSAVYLCASSPMWGNYGYTFGSGTRLTVV.

This clone was picked up one time. This chain links TRBV25-1 with TRBJ2-7; D not certain. CDR1 and CDR2 (germline): MGHDK, SYGVNS. The V and J ends lost 1 base and 0 bases respectively, with 10 bases between them. The CDR3 loop spans 15 amino acids. The CDR3 DNA is TGTGCCAGCAGTGAATTTACGGTTAGCTCCTACGAGCAGTACTTC. Translation: CASSEFTVSSYEQYF.

The V gene is TRBV9, the J gene TRBJ2-5; 10 bases fit TRBD2. The CDR3 length is 15 residues. Germline lookup yields CDR1 SGDLS and CDR2 YYNGEE. The ends lost 3 bases at V and 2 bases at J; junction bases unmatched: 4. CDR3 DNA: TGTGCCAGCAGCGCTAGCGGGAGCCTTCAAGAGACCCAGTACTTC. As protein: CASSASGSLQETQYF. The whole variable domain, filled in from reference TRBV9 and TRBJ2-5, reads DSGVTQTPKHLITATGQRVTLRCSPRSGDLSVYWYQQSLDQGLQFLIQYYNGEERAKGNILERFSAQQFPDLHSELNLSSLELGDSALYFCASSASGSLQETQYFGPGTRLLVL.

In regard to this clone: The junction departs from the called germline gene at one end, perhaps through a read error. Other nucleotide sequences in the sample specify the same CDR3. The rearrangement links TRBV18 to TRBJ2-7; the match to TRBD1 covers 7 bases. The CDR3 contains 14 residues. The germline CDR1 and CDR2 sequences are KGHSH and LQKENI. DNA for the CDR3: TGTGCCAGCTCACCACAACAGGGGCTGCAAGAGCAGTACTTT. This sequence encodes CASSPQQGLQEQYF.

The chain combines TRBV6-6 with TRBJ1-1; maybe TRBD1 (5 bases). Germline V lookup: CDR1 MNHNY, CDR2 SVGAGI (reference sequence). The length of the CDR3 is 13 residues. Trimming left V 2 bases short and J 4 bases short, with 8 bases between. The CDR3 bases are TGTGCCAGCAGTTACAGGGGAACCACTGAAGCTTTCTTT. It specifies CASSYRGTTEAFF.